The 27 T cell receptor beta chains given below trace back to one sample, sequenced in a study of blood T cell repertoires in COVID-19. TCRdb's copy holds only in-frame clones and misses some; the assay was immunoSEQ multiplex PCR. The sample lists more than 300,000 clones; 80% to 95% were seen once. Source material: PBMCs or T cells enriched from blood (not recorded which). These receptors were taken from a woman in her twenties or thirties who had recovered from COVID-19.

The genes are TRBV12-3 or TRBV12-4 and TRBJ1-1, with 7 nucleotides matching TRBD1. V was clipped by 1 base and J by 10 bases; unmatched bases: 3. CDR3 size: 12 residues. The DNA for the CDR3 is TGTGCCAGCAGTTTAGGAAGGGGGCGAGCTTTCTTT. This sequence encodes CASSLGRGRAFF.

The chain joins TRBV7-8 to TRBJ1-5; TRBD1 matches at 7 bases. This CDR3 is built from 17 residues. Trimming took 5 bases from V and 0 from J; bases not matched to a gene: 10. Germline values: CDR1 SGHVS, CDR2 FQNEAQ. CDR3 region: CASSRVWDSYSNQPQHF. Written as DNA, the CDR3 is TGTGCCAGCAGCCGCGTTTGGGACAGCTATAGCAATCAGCCCCAGCATTTT.

In DNA, the CDR3 is TGTGCCAGCCAGACAGGGGGTTTCTCCTACGAGCAGTACTTC. It is translated as CASQTGGFSYEQYF. This sequence joins TRBV7-9 and TRBJ2-7; the match to TRBD1 covers 9 bases. Per germline, CDR1 SEHNR and CDR2 FQNEAQ (reference sequence). V was pared by 8 bases and J by 0 bases, with 5 bases of the junction left unmatched. The CDR3 is 14 amino acids.

The chain has TRBV7-9 and TRBJ2-5, with D possibly TRBD2 on 6 matching bases. The ends were cut back, 5 bases at V and 4 bases at J, with 14 bases in the middle. This CDR3 comprises 14 residues. From germline, CDR1 is SEHNR and CDR2 FQNEAQ (reference sequence). CDR3 residues: CASSPEQGGETQYF. The CDR3 bases are TGTGCCAGCAGCCCCGAGCAGGGAGGAGAGACCCAGTACTTC.

The chain uses TRBV3-1 (or the pseudogene TRBV3-2) and TRBJ2-7; a weak D match, TRBD2 (6 bases). Germline CDR1 is LGHDT and CDR2 is YNNKEL (reference sequence). Trimming cost V 3 bases and J 9 bases, with 24 bases left between them. This CDR3 is built from 16 residues. CDR3 sequence (DNA): TGTGCCAGCAGCCAGGAAATGGTGCGGGGCTTAACTGGGCAGTACTTC. This gives the protein CASSQEMVRGLTGQYF.

The chain combines TRBV5-6 with TRBJ2-1, with D possibly matching TRBD2 (6 bases). The CDR3 has 14 amino acids. In germline, CDR1 is SGHDT, CDR2 YYEEEE. Trimming cost V 5 bases and J 0 bases, with 9 bases left between them. The CDR3 is CASRTSSSYNEQFF. Written as DNA, the CDR3 is TGTGCCAGCAGGACTAGTAGCTCCTACAATGAGCAGTTCTTC.

The chain joins TRBV19 to TRBJ1-5; D ambiguous. Germline V gives CDR1 LNHDA, CDR2 SQIVND (reference sequence). CDR3 length: 14 amino acids. V dropped 4 bases and J dropped 3 bases, with 10 bases sitting between them. CDR3 region: CASSRFGDNQPQHF. Written as DNA, the CDR3 is TGTGCCAGTAGTAGGTTCGGGGACAATCAGCCCCAGCATTTT. Full variable domain (outside the CDR3, taken from reference TRBV19 and TRBJ1-5): DGGITQSPKYLFRKEGQNVTLSCEQNLNHDAMYWYRQDPGQGLRLIYYSQIVNDFQKGDIAEGYSVSREKKESFPLTVTSAQKNPTAFYLCASSRFGDNQPQHFGDGTRLSIL.

The V call is TRBV2, the J call TRBJ1-1; D is perhaps TRBD1 (6 bases). The germline V and J ends were trimmed by 5 bases and 5 bases, with 15 bases remaining between them. Germline CDR1 reads SNHLY; CDR2 reads FYNNEI. This CDR3 comprises 14 residues. CDR3 sequence reads: CASSSTGMRTEAFF. CDR3 bases: TGTGCCAGCAGTTCTACAGGGATGCGGACTGAAGCTTTCTTT.

This sequence joins TRBV5-4 and TRBJ1-2; 7 bases align to TRBD1. The ends lost 4 bases at V and 3 bases at J; junction bases unmatched: 9. From germline, CDR1 is SGHNT and CDR2 YYREEE (reference sequence). The CDR3 consists of 15 residues. The CDR3 nucleotides are TGTGCCAGCAGCCTGGGGGGAACAGGGGACTATGGCTACACCTTC. Residues: CASSLGGTGDYGYTF.

DNA of the CDR3: TGCGCCAGCAGTGAGGCAGGGCCCACCTACGAGCAGTACTTC. Amino acid sequence: CASSEAGPTYEQYF. The chain recombines TRBV10-2 with TRBJ2-7; possible D gene TRBD1, 5 bases. The CDR3 loop spans 14 amino acids. CDR1 is WSHSY, CDR2 SAAADI, per germline. The V end lost 2 bases, the J end lost 2 bases, and 10 bases lay between the germline ends.

The V and J genes are TRBV7-3 and TRBJ1-1, with TRBD1 identical over 8 bases. Unmatched junction bases numbered 3, after V lost 5 bases and J lost 4 bases. Per germline, CDR1 SGHTA and CDR2 FQGTGA. This CDR3 has 13 residues. The CDR3 is CASSPDRATEAFF. In DNA, the CDR3 is TGTGCCAGCAGCCCGGACAGGGCCACTGAAGCTTTCTTT.

The chain couples TRBV6-5 to TRBJ2-3; D is undetermined. The CDR3 totals 13 residues. The germline gives CDR1 MNHEY, CDR2 SVGAGI. V lost 7 bases and J 6 bases, leaving 14 bases between the germline ends. CDR3 in DNA: TGTGCCAGCACCGCGACCTACAGTGATACGCAGTATTTT. Amino acid sequence: CASTATYSDTQYF.

J is TRBJ1-1 and V is TRBV7-8, with 7 bases lining up with TRBD1. Germline CDR1 reads SGHVS; CDR2 reads FQNEAQ. This CDR3 spans 16 amino acids. Trimming at V came to 3 bases and at J to 1 base, leaving 8 bases not matched to a gene. The CDR3 region is CASSLGVGGPNTEAFF. The CDR3 DNA reads as TGTGCCAGCAGCTTGGGAGTAGGGGGCCCGAACACTGAAGCTTTCTTT.

This chain links TRBV5-1 with TRBJ2-2, with 7 bases aligning to TRBD1. J was trimmed by 6 bases and V by 4 bases; bases with no gene match: 18. The CDR3 sequence is 18 residues long. CDR1 is SGHRS, CDR2 YFSETQ, per germline. For the CDR3, the DNA is TGCGCCAGCAGCACGGTGATACAGACAGGGTATTTCGCCGGGGAGCTGTTTTTT. It encodes CASSTVIQTGYFAGELFF.

J is TRBJ1-5 and V is TRBV28; TRBD1 matches at 9 bases. CDR3 length: 15 residues. The junction had 12 bases not matched to a gene; V was cut back by 10 bases and J by 5 bases. Germline lookup yields CDR1 MDHEN and CDR2 SYDVKM. This chain's CDR3 is CATALGGQGDQPQHF. CDR3 nucleotides: TGTGCCACGGCTCTAGGGGGACAGGGTGATCAGCCCCAGCATTTT.

To note about this clone: The sample has other DNA sequences that encode this CDR3 too. Here the CDR3 DNA reads TGTGCCAGCTCAACCTCGGGGGGGACTGAAGCTTTCTTT. It yields the protein CASSTSGGTEAFF. The chain links TRBV27 to TRBJ1-1; D perhaps matches TRBD1 (5 bases). Trimming pared 8 bases from V and 5 bases from J, leaving 15 bases between. The germline V gene encodes CDR1 MNHEY and CDR2 SMNVEV (reference sequence). The CDR3 covers 13 residues.

This clone has a single count. The chain's CDR3 is CASSLASQGGEKLFF. The CDR3 DNA reads TGTGCCAGCAGCTTAGCATCCCAGGGAGGTGAAAAACTGTTTTTT. V usage is TRBV7-9 and J usage is TRBJ1-4, with D perhaps TRBD1 (5 bases). The CDR3 runs 15 residues. Trimming removed 0 bases from V and 7 bases from J, with 12 bases in between. Germline V gene data show CDR1 as SEHNR and CDR2 as FQNEAQ (reference sequence).

V usage is TRBV7-8 and J usage is TRBJ2-5; 7 bases match TRBD1. The CDR3 totals 13 residues. V dropped 4 bases and J dropped 6; count of bases not matched to a gene: 5. From germline, CDR1 is SGHVS and CDR2 FQNEAQ. The CDR3 nucleotides are TGTGCCAGCAGCTCGGGACAGACAAAGACCCAGTACTTC. Residues: CASSSGQTKTQYF.

This CDR3 is CASSLFTGTTGELFF. CDR3 nucleotide sequence: TGTGCCAGCAGCTTATTTACAGGGACCACCGGGGAGCTGTTTTTT. V usage is TRBV7-6 and J usage is TRBJ2-2, with D possibly TRBD1 on 6 matching bases. This CDR3 has 15 amino acids. The V gene's germline CDR1 is SGHVS and CDR2 FNYEAQ. Trimming stripped 2 bases from V and 4 bases from J, with 11 bases between.

The chain carries TRBV27 and TRBJ2-7; unclear D gene. CDR3 size: 13 residues. The germline CDR1 and CDR2 sequences are MNHEY and SMNVEV (reference sequence). V was clipped by 0 bases and J by 3 bases, with 6 bases between them. CDR3 nucleotides: TGTGCCAGCAGTTTATCCTCAGGCTACGAGCAGTACTTC. Translation: CASSLSSGYEQYF.

DNA of the CDR3: TGCGCCAGCAGCCAAGAGCGGGAGTACTCCTACGAGCAGTACTTC. Protein product: CASSQEREYSYEQYF. The chain carries TRBV4-3 and TRBJ2-7, with 7 nucleotides matching TRBD2. From germline, CDR1 is LGHNA and CDR2 YSLEER. The length of the CDR3 is 15 residues. After removal of 0 bases from V and 0 bases from J, the junction contained 2 bases not matched to a gene.

The chain has TRBV28 and TRBJ1-2; TRBD1 might be the D (6 bases). V was pared by 8 bases and J by 7 bases, with 20 bases between. The CDR3 is 14 amino acids. Per germline, CDR1 MDHEN and CDR2 SYDVKM. The CDR3 protein is CASWSTTGPLGYTF. The CDR3 nucleotides read TGTGCCAGCTGGTCTACTACAGGGCCTCTTGGCTACACCTTC.

Worth noting for this clone: Within the sample, other DNA sequences also encode this same CDR3. V usage is TRBV12-3 or TRBV12-4 and J usage is TRBJ2-7, with 7 bases matching TRBD1. V lost 5 bases and J lost 4; bases outside the gene matches: 2. This CDR3 is built from 12 residues. The CDR3 is CASSPGQYEQYF. For the CDR3, the DNA is TGTGCCAGCAGTCCGGGACAGTACGAGCAGTACTTC.

This chain uses TRBV6-5 with TRBJ2-1; 8 bases match TRBD2. Germline V gene sequence: CDR1 MNHEY, CDR2 SVGAGI. V lost 7 bases, J lost 0 bases, and 5 bases stayed unmatched. The CDR3 loop spans 15 amino acids. CDR3 protein: CASKVAGNSYNEQFF. In DNA form, the CDR3 reads TGTGCCAGCAAGGTAGCGGGGAACTCCTACAATGAGCAGTTCTTC.

The chain combines TRBV11-3 with TRBJ1-2; D is unclear. V was cut by 8 bases and J by 4 bases, with 17 bases left in between. In germline, CDR1 is SGHNT, CDR2 YENEEA. The CDR3 is 14 residues long. The CDR3 is CASPPLTQFYGYTF. The CDR3, as DNA: TGTGCCAGCCCCCCCTTAACACAGTTCTATGGCTACACCTTC. The whole variable domain, filled in from reference TRBV11-3 and TRBJ1-2, reads EAGVVQSPRYKIIEKKQPVAFWCNPISGHNTLYWYLQNLGQGPELLIRYENEEAVDDSQLPKDRFSAERLKGVDSTLKIQPAELGDSAVYLCASPPLTQFYGYTFGSGTRLTVV.

J is TRBJ1-6 and V is TRBV7-2, with a tentative D call TRBD1 (6 bases). V was shortened by 2 bases and J by 7 bases, with 12 bases between the two germline ends. The CDR3 is 15 residues long. Germline lookup yields CDR1 SGHTA and CDR2 FQGNSA. In nucleotides, the CDR3 is TGTGCCAGCAGCTTACACAGGGTGGGGAATTCACCCCTCCACTTT. As protein: CASSLHRVGNSPLHF.

The chain recombines TRBV28 with TRBJ1-4; TRBD1 is a possible D gene (5 bases). The CDR3 is 15 amino acids. CDR1 is MDHEN, CDR2 SYDVKM, per germline. Trimming left V 5 bases short and J 5 bases short, with 15 bases between. CDR3 nucleotides: TGTGCCAGCAGTCAAGGTACAGGTTTAAATGAAAAACTGTTTTTT. Amino acid sequence: CASSQGTGLNEKLFF. The whole variable domain, remainder taken from reference TRBV28 and TRBJ1-4, is DVKVTQSSRYLVKRTGEKVFLECVQDMDHENMFWYRQDPGLGLRLIYFSYDVKMKEKGDIPEGYSVSREKKERFSLILESASTNQTSMYLCASSQGTGLNEKLFFGSGTQLSVL.